Presented here are 16 T cell receptor beta chains from one specimen sequenced in a study of T cells in Graves' hyperthyroidism and ophthalmopathy. Amplified regions were TCR beta CDR3 sequences from RNA transcripts. The HTBI primer set drove a first-round RT-PCR of the TCR CDR3. TCRdb reprocessed the multiplex PCR reads via MiXCR and lists one record per CDR3 protein. This table holds roughly 600,000 distinct CDR3 sequences, about 14% found once. The sample comprised blood. The receptors come from a woman in her fifties or sixties with Graves' ophthalmopathy.

This clonotype was seen repeatedly, ten times or more. CDR3 in DNA: TGTGCCAGCAGCTTATTTGGTGGGATCTACACCTCCTACGAGCAGTACTTC. It codes for CASSLFGGIYTSYEQYF. This chain connects TRBV7-3 to TRBJ2-7; D not certain. This CDR3 comprises 17 residues. Germline V gene data show CDR1 as SGHTA and CDR2 as FQGTGA. The V and J ends lost 2 bases and 0 bases respectively, with 17 bases between them.

Comment on this clonotype: A much more abundant neighbour one base away suggests this may be a read error. The chain couples TRBV11-2 to TRBJ2-2; perhaps TRBD2 as D (5 bases). Germline CDR1 and CDR2: SGHAT and FQNNGV. The CDR3 has 12 residues. The CDR3 nucleotides read TGTGCCAGCAGCTTTATTTCCGGGGAGCTGCTTTTT. Its protein product is CASSFISGELLF.

This clonotype was seen at least ten times. This chain links TRBV20-1 with TRBJ2-3; TRBD2 agrees at 8 bases. J gave up 5 bases and V 2 bases, and 12 bases lay outside the gene matches. The CDR3 has 16 amino acids. Germline V gene data show CDR1 as DFQATT and CDR2 as SNEGSKA (reference sequence). CDR3 amino acids: CSARTPLAGGVDTQYF. The CDR3 region has the DNA TGCAGTGCTAGAACCCCTCTAGCGGGTGGAGTAGATACGCAGTATTTT.

This clonotype has a count of ten or more. The V call is TRBV28, the J call TRBJ2-7; unclear D gene. Germline V gives CDR1 MDHEN, CDR2 SYDVKM. This CDR3 region has 13 residues. V was trimmed by 3 bases and J by 3 bases, leaving 9 bases between them. The CDR3 spells CASSFGRSYEQYF. The CDR3 nucleotides are TGTGCCAGCAGTTTCGGGCGCAGCTACGAGCAGTACTTC.

On this clonotype: A read error may explain this, as a much larger clone is one base away. The CDR3 end shows no conserved phenylalanine or tryptophan, and so a read error is likely. The gene calls are TRBV12-3 or TRBV12-4 and TRBJ1-1, with D maybe TRBD1 (5 bases). V was clipped by 5 bases and J by 5 bases, with 15 bases between them. This CDR3 has 14 amino acids. The CDR3, as DNA: TGTGCCAGCAGTCGGGGGGAACTGTGGACTGAAGCTTTCTCT. Protein: CASSRGELWTEAFS.

The chain has TRBV5-1 and TRBJ1-5, with 7 bases fitting TRBD1. Germline CDR1 reads SGHRS; CDR2 reads YFSETQ. J was trimmed by 3 bases and V by 4 bases; bases with no gene match: 7. The CDR3 runs 15 residues. Here the CDR3 reads CASSPGQSINQPQHF. As DNA, the CDR3 is TGCGCCAGCAGCCCGGGACAGTCAATCAATCAGCCCCAGCATTTT.

A few counts support this clonotype. The V call is TRBV28, the J call TRBJ2-1; tentatively, D is TRBD1 (5 bases). The CDR3 spans 15 residues. In germline, CDR1 is MDHEN, CDR2 SYDVKM. Trimming left V 4 bases short and J 4 bases short, with 14 bases between. The CDR3: CASSWAMTAYNEQFF. For the CDR3, the DNA is TGTGCCAGCAGTTGGGCTATGACAGCTTACAATGAGCAGTTCTTC. The full variable domain, rest sourced from reference TRBV28 and TRBJ2-1, is DVKVTQSSRYLVKRTGEKVFLECVQDMDHENMFWYRQDPGLGLRLIYFSYDVKMKEKGDIPEGYSVSREKKERFSLILESASTNQTSMYLCASSWAMTAYNEQFFGPGTRLTVL.

This clonotype appeared many times. The rearrangement joins TRBV28 to TRBJ2-7; a weak D match, TRBD1 (7 bases). The V gene lost 1 base and the J gene lost 7 bases, with 20 bases spanning the gap. This CDR3 is built from 16 residues. Germline CDR1 and CDR2: MDHEN and SYDVKM. CDR3 loop: CASSLLGGQSSYEQYF. As DNA, the CDR3 is TGTGCCAGCAGTTTATTGGGGGGACAGAGCTCGTATGAGCAGTACTTC.

The V gene is TRBV3-1, the J gene TRBJ2-1; 10 bases align to TRBD2. The V gene end was trimmed by 4 bases and the J gene end by 3 bases; junction bases not matched to a gene: 6. The CDR3 length is 16 residues. The germline V gene has CDR1 LGHDT and CDR2 YNNKEL (reference sequence). The CDR3 protein is CASSLTTSGYYNEQFF. The CDR3 DNA reads TGTGCCAGCAGCCTTACGACTAGCGGGTACTACAATGAGCAGTTCTTC.

The rearrangement joins TRBV28 to TRBJ1-5; 7 bases match TRBD1. V was pared by 6 bases and J by 3 bases, with 8 bases of the junction left unmatched. CDR3 length: 15 amino acids. Germline CDR1 reads MDHEN; CDR2 reads SYDVKM. The chain's CDR3 is CASSRRGQFNQPQHF. CDR3 sequence (DNA): TGTGCCAGCAGCCGCCGGGGACAGTTCAATCAGCCCCAGCATTTT.

To note about this clonotype: A much larger clone differs from this one at a single base, so this may be a read error. The gene calls are TRBV13 and TRBJ2-1; perhaps TRBD2 as D (5 bases). Between the trimmed V and J ends, which lost 5 bases and 2 bases, there was a span of 13 bases. The CDR3 loop spans 15 amino acids. The germline V gene encodes CDR1 PRHDT and CDR2 FYEKMQ (reference sequence). CDR3 sequence reads: CASSPPRTAYNEQFF. The CDR3 nucleotides read TGTGCCAGCAGCCCCCCCAGGACTGCCTACAATGAGCAGTTCTTC. The full variable domain, in which reference TRBV13 and TRBJ2-1 provide the parts outside the CDR3, is AAGVIQSPRHLIKEKRETATLKCYPIPRHDTVYWYQQGPGQDPQFLISFYEKMQSDKGSIPDRFSAQQFSDYHSELNMSSLELGDSALYFCASSPPRTAYNEQFFGPGTRLTVL.

This clonotype was seen more than once but under ten times. A single base separates this from a much larger clone, so it may be a read error. The V and J genes are TRBV20-1 and TRBJ2-7, with TRBD1 identical over 7 bases. CDR1 is DFQATT and CDR2 is SNEGSKA in the germline V gene (reference sequence). Germline trimming cut 3 bases from V and 0 bases from J; bases unmatched to any gene: 2. The CDR3 is 13 residues long. DNA for the CDR3: TGCAGTGCTAGGGGACAGAACTCCTACGAGCAGTACTTC. Encoded protein: CSARGQNSYEQYF.

This clonotype was found many times. This chain connects TRBV27 to TRBJ1-1; possibly TRBD1 for D (6 bases). The CDR3 contains 14 residues. The V end lost 9 bases, the J end lost 0 bases, and 14 bases lay between the germline ends. Germline loops: CDR1 MNHEY, CDR2 SMNVEV (reference sequence). The DNA of the CDR3 is TGTGCCAGTACACAAAGGGGGATGAACACTGAAGCTTTCTTT. This gives the protein CASTQRGMNTEAFF.

This sequence joins TRBV2 and TRBJ2-1; D is possibly TRBD1 or TRBD2 (5 bases each). Germline V lookup: CDR1 SNHLY, CDR2 FYNNEI. This CDR3 region has 18 residues. Trimming removed 2 bases at V and 5 bases at J, with 22 bases between. The CDR3 DNA reads as TGTGCCAGCAGTGAAAGGGGCCCATCCGGGGAAATTCACAATGAGCAGTTCTTC. It encodes CASSERGPSGEIHNEQFF.

This clonotype was recorded a few times. The V gene is TRBV9, the J gene TRBJ2-3; 8 positions agree with TRBD1. CDR3 length equals 15 residues. Germline CDR1 is SGDLS and CDR2 is YYNGEE. V lost 3 bases and J lost 4; bases outside the gene matches: 7. Written as DNA, the CDR3 is TGTGCCAGCAGCGGCGGGACAGGCAGCTCAGATACGCAGTATTTT. It encodes CASSGGTGSSDTQYF.

This clonotype was counted many times. CDR3 sequence: CASSSSGRLNQPQHF. CDR3 sequence (DNA): TGTGCCAGCAGTTCCTCGGGACGGTTAAATCAGCCCCAGCATTTT. The chain links TRBV12-3 or TRBV12-4 to TRBJ1-5; maybe TRBD1 (5 bases). CDR3 length: 15 amino acids. V gave up 4 bases and J gave up 4 bases, with 14 bases separating them.